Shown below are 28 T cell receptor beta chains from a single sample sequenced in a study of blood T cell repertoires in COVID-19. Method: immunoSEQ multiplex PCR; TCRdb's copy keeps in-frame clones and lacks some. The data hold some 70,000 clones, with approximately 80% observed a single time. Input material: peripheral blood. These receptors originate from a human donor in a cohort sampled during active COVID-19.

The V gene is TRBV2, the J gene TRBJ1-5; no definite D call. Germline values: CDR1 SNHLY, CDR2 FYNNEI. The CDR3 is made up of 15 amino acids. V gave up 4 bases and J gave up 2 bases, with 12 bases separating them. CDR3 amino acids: CASSVRESGNQPQHF. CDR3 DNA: TGTGCCAGCAGTGTGAGGGAATCGGGCAATCAGCCCCAGCATTTT.

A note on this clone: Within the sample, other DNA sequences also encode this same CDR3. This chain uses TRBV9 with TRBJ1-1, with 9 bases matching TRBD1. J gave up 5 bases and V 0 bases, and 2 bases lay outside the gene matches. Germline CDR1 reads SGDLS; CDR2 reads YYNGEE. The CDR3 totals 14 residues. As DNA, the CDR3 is TGTGCCAGCAGCGTAGCGACAGGGGGAACTGAAGCTTTCTTT. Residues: CASSVATGGTEAFF. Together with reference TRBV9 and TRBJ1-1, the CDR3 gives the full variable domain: DSGVTQTPKHLITATGQRVTLRCSPRSGDLSVYWYQQSLDQGLQFLIQYYNGEERAKGNILERFSAQQFPDLHSELNLSSLELGDSALYFCASSVATGGTEAFFGQGTRLTVV.

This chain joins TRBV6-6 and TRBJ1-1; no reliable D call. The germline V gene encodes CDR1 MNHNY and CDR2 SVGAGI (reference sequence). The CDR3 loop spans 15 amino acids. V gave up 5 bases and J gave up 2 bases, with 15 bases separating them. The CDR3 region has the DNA TGTGCCAGCAGTAACCTACAACAGAGAAACACTGAAGCTTTCTTT. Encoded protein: CASSNLQQRNTEAFF.

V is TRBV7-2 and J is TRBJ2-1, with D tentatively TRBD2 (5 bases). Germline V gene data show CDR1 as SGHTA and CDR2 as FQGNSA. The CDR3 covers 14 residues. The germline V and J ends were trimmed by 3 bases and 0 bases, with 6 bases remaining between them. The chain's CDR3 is CASSLGSSYNEQFF. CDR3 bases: TGTGCCAGCAGCTTGGGGAGCTCCTACAATGAGCAGTTCTTC.

The DNA of the CDR3 is TGTGCCAGCAGCAGGACGGCAGGGTGGCCCCAGCATTTT. Amino acid sequence: CASSRTAGWPQHF. V is TRBV7-3 and J is TRBJ1-5; TRBD1 might be the D (5 bases). The V gene's germline CDR1 is SGHTA and CDR2 FQGTGA. V lost 5 bases and J lost 9, with 14 bases in between. The CDR3 extends over 13 amino acids. Full variable domain (missing parts from reference TRBV7-3 and TRBJ1-5): GAGVSQTPSNKVTEKGKYVELRCDPISGHTALYWYRQSLGQGPEFLIYFQGTGAADDSGLPNDRFFAVRPEGSVSTLKIQRTERGDSAVYLCASSRTAGWPQHFGDGTRLSIL.

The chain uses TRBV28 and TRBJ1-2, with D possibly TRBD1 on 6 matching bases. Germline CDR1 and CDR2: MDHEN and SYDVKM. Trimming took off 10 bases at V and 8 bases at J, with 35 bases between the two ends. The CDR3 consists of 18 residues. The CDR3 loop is CATKEQGLARRAEEGYTF. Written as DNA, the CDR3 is TGTGCCACCAAGGAACAGGGATTAGCGCGCCGGGCAGAGGAAGGCTACACCTTC.

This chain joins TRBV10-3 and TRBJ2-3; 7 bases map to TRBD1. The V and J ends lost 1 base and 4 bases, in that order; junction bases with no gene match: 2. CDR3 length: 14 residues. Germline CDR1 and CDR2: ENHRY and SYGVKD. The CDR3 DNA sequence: TGTGCCATCAGTGAGTTAGGGGGCGCAGATACGCAGTATTTT. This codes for CAISELGGADTQYF.

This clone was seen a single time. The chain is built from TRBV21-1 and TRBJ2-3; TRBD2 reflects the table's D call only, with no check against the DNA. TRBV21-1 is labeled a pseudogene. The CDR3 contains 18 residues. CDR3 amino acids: CASTRVLAGERGTDTQYF. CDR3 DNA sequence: TGTGCCAGCACCCGGGTACTAGCGGGAGAGAGGGGCACAGATACGCAGTATTTT.

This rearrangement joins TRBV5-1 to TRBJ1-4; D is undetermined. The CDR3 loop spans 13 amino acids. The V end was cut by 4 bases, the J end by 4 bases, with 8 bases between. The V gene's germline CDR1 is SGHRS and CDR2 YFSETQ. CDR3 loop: CASSNAHNEKLFF. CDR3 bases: TGCGCCAGCAGCAACGCACATAATGAAAAACTGTTTTTT.

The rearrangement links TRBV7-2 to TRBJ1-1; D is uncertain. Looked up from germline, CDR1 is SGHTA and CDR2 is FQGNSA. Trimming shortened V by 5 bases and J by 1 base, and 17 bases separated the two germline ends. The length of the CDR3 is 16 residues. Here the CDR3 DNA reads TGTGCCAGCAGCCCATCCGGGCGGGCGAAGAACACTGAAGCTTTCTTT. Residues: CASSPSGRAKNTEAFF.

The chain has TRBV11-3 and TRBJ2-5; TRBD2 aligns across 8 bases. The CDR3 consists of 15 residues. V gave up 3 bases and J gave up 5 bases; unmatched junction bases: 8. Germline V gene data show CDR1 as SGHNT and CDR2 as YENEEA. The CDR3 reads CASSLGTGGGETQYF. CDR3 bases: TGTGCCAGCAGCTTGGGGACGGGCGGGGGGGAGACCCAGTACTTC.

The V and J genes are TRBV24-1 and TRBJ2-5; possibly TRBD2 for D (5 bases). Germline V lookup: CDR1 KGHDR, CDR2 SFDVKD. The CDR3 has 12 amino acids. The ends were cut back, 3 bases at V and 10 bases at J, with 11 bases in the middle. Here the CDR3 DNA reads TGTGCCACCAGTGATCCCGGGGAAAACCAGTACTTC. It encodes CATSDPGENQYF.

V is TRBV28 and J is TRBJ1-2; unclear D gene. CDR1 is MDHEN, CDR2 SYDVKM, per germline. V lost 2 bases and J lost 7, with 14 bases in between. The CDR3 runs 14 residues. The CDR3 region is CASSLGGSWSGYTF. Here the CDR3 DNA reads TGTGCCAGCAGTTTAGGCGGCAGTTGGAGTGGCTACACCTTC.

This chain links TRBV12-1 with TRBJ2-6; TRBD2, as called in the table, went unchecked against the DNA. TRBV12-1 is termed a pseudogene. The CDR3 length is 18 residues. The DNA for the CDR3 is TGTGCCAGCAGCTTACTGGGACTAGCGCTTTCTGGGGCCAACGTCCTGACTTTC. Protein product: CASSLLGLALSGANVLTF.

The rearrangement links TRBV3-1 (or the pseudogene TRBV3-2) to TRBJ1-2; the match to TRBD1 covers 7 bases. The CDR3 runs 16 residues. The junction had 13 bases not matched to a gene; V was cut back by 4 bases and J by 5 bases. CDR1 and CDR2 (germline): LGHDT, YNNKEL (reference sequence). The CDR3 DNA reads TGTGCCAGCAGCCTCTCCACGGACAGGACCAAATATGGCTACACCTTC. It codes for CASSLSTDRTKYGYTF.

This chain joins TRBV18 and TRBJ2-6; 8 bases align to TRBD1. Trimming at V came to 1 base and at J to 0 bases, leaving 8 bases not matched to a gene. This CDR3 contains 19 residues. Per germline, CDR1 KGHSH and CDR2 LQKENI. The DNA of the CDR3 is TGTGCCAGCTCACCACTAGTCTCCGGGACAGGCTCTGGGGCCAACGTCCTGACTTTC. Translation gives CASSPLVSGTGSGANVLTF.

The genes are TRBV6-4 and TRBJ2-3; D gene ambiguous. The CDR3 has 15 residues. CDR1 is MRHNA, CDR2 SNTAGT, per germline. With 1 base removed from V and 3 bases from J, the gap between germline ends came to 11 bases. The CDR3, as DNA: TGTGCCAGCAGTGACTTGCGGATGGAAACAGATACGCAGTATTTT. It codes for CASSDLRMETDTQYF.

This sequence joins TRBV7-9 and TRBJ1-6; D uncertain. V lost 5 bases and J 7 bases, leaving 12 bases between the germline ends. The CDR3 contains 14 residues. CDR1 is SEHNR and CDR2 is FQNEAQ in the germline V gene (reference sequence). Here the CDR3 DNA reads TGTGCCAGCAGCCCCGACACCCTAAATTCACCCCTCCACTTT. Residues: CASSPDTLNSPLHF.

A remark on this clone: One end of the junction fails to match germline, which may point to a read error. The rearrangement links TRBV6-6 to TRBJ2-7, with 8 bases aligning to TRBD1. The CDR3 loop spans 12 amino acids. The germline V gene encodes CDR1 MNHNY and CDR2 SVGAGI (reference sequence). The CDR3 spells CASSLTRDRTLF. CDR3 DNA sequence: TGTGCCAGCAGCTTGACCCGGGACAGGACTCTTTTC.

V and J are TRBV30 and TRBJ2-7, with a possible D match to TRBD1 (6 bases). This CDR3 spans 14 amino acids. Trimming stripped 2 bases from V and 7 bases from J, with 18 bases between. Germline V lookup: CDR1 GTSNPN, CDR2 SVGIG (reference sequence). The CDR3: CAWSPSARGGEQYV. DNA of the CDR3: TGTGCCTGGAGTCCCTCCGCCAGGGGTGGGGAGCAGTACGTC.

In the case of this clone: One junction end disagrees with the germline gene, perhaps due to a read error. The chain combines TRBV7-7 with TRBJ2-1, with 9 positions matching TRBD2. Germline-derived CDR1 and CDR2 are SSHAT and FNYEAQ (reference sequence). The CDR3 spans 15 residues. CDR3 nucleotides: TGTGCTAGCAGCCGAGTAGCGGGGGAATACAATGAGCAGTTCTTC. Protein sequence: CASSRVAGEYNEQFF.

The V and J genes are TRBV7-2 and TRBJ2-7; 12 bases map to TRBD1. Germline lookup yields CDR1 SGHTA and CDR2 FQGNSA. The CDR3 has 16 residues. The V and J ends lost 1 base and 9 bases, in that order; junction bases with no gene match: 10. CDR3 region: CASSLVVGTGGGGQYV. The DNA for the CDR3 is TGTGCCAGCAGCTTAGTGGTGGGGACAGGGGGCGGTGGGCAGTACGTC.

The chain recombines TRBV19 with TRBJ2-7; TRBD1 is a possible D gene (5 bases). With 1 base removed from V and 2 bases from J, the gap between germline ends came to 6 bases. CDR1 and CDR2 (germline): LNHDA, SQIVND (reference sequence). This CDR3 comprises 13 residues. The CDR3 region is CASSIARAYEQYF. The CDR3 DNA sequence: TGTGCCAGTAGTATAGCCAGGGCCTACGAGCAGTACTTC.

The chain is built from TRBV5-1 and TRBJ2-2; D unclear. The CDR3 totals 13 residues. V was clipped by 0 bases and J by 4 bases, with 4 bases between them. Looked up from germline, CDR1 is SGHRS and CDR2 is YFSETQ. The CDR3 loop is CASSLVVTGELFF. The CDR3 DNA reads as TGCGCCAGCAGCTTGGTAGTCACCGGGGAGCTGTTTTTT.

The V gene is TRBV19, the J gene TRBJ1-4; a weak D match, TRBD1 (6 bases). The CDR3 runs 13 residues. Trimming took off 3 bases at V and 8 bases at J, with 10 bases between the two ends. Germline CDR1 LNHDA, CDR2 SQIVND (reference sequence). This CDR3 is CASSITGREKLFF. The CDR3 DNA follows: TGTGCCAGTAGTATCACAGGGAGAGAAAAACTGTTTTTT.

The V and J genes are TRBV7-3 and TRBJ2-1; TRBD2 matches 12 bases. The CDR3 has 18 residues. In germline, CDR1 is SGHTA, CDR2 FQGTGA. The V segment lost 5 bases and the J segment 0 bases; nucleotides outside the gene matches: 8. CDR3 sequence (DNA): TGTGCCAGCAGCCCGGGACTAGCGGGCGCCCGCTCCTACAATGAGCAGTTCTTC. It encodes CASSPGLAGARSYNEQFF.

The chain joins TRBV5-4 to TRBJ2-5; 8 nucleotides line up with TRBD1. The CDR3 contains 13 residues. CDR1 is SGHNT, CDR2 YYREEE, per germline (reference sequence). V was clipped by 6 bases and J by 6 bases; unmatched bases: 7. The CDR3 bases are TGTGCCAGCACCCCGACAGGGGACAAGACCCAGTACTTC. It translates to CASTPTGDKTQYF.

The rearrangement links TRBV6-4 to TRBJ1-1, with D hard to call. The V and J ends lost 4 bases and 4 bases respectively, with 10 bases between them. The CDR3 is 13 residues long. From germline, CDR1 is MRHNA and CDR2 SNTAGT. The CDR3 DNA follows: TGTGCCAGCAGTGTAGAGGGAGGCACTGAAGCTTTCTTT. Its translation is CASSVEGGTEAFF.